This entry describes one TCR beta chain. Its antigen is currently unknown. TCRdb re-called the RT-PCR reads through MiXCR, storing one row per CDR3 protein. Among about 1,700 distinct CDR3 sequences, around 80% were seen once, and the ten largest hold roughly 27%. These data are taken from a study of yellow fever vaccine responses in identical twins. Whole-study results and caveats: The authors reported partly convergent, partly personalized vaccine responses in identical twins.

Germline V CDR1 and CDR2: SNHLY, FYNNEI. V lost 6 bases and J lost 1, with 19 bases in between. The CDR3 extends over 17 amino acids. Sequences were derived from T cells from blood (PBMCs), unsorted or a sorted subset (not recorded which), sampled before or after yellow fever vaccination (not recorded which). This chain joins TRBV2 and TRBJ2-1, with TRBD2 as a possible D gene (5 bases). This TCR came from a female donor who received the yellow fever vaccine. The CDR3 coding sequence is TGTGCCAGCAGACCGGGCCTACCTTCGGGATCCTACAATGAGCAGTTCTTC. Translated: CASRPGLPSGSYNEQFF.